Presented here are 21 T cell receptor beta chains from one specimen sequenced in a study of siplizumab effects on memory and regulatory T cells. TCRdb's table, derived via immunoSEQ multiplex PCR, lists solely in-frame clones and lacks some. This table holds about 50,000 clones, more than 85% found once. The source material was CD8+ T cells sorted from blood. These TCRs come from a human donor in good health.

This chain uses TRBV10-2 with TRBJ1-1; D ambiguous. This CDR3 is 14 amino acids long. From germline, CDR1 is WSHSY and CDR2 SAAADI. V was shortened by 5 bases and J by 2 bases, with 12 bases between the two germline ends. CDR3 region: CASSFGSYNTEAFF. In DNA form, the CDR3 reads TGCGCCAGCAGTTTCGGGAGTTATAACACTGAAGCTTTCTTT.

The chain links TRBV4-1 to TRBJ2-2, with 11 bases that match TRBD2. Germline loops: CDR1 MGHRA, CDR2 YSYEKL. The CDR3 runs to 16 residues. Trimming took 1 base from V and 7 from J; bases not matched to a gene: 5. In DNA, the CDR3 is TGCGCCAGCAGCCAAGGTCTAGCGGGGGGTTACGGGGAGCTGTTTTTT. This translates into CASSQGLAGGYGELFF.

The V gene is TRBV6-5, the J gene TRBJ2-1, with D perhaps assigned TRBD1 or TRBD2 (7 bases each). The V end lost 4 bases, the J end lost 10 bases, and 17 bases lay between the germline ends. The CDR3 extends over 14 amino acids. The germline V gene has CDR1 MNHEY and CDR2 SVGAGI. CDR3 in amino acids: CASSSRGPGQEQFF. The CDR3 coding sequence is TGTGCCAGCAGTTCGCGGGGGCCGGGACAGGAGCAGTTCTTC.

This rearrangement joins TRBV28 to TRBJ2-3, with D unresolved. The germline CDR1 and CDR2 sequences are MDHEN and SYDVKM. V was shortened by 5 bases and J by 5 bases, with 17 bases between the two germline ends. The CDR3 runs to 15 residues. DNA of the CDR3: TGTGCCAGCAGTCCGCTTTTAGGCGTCAGAGATACGCAGTATTTT. Its translation is CASSPLLGVRDTQYF.

The chain uses TRBV6-1 and TRBJ1-1; TRBD1 is a possible D gene (5 bases). CDR1 and CDR2 (germline): MNHNS, SASEGT. This CDR3 spans 11 amino acids. The V gene lost 7 bases and the J gene lost 6 bases, with 9 bases spanning the gap. CDR3 amino acids: CASIRGPEAFF. The CDR3 DNA reads TGTGCCAGCATAAGGGGACCTGAAGCTTTCTTT.

The genes are TRBV28 and TRBJ2-1; D remains unclear. This CDR3 spans 11 amino acids. The germline V and J ends were trimmed by 3 bases and 10 bases, with 7 bases remaining between them. Germline V CDR1 and CDR2: MDHEN, SYDVKM. As DNA, the CDR3 is TGTGCCAGCAGTTTCGGTGTAGAGCAGTTCTTC. Encoded protein: CASSFGVEQFF.

The chain joins TRBV7-9 to TRBJ1-5; unclear D gene. Trimming removed 3 bases at V and 4 bases at J, with 7 bases between. The germline V gene encodes CDR1 SEHNR and CDR2 FQNEAQ (reference sequence). This CDR3 comprises 13 residues. The CDR3: CASSFPENQPQHF. Here the CDR3 DNA reads TGTGCCAGCAGCTTCCCGGAGAATCAGCCCCAGCATTTT.

The genes are TRBV5-1 and TRBJ2-5, with TRBD1 matching over 9 bases. V shed 4 bases, J shed 5 bases, and the junction held 12 bases outside the gene matches. The CDR3 covers 16 residues. The germline V gene encodes CDR1 SGHRS and CDR2 YFSETQ. The CDR3 coding sequence is TGCGCCAGCAGCATTAGGACAGGGGAGGTAGGGGAGACCCAGTACTTC. Residues: CASSIRTGEVGETQYF.

The CDR3 nucleotides are TGTGCCAGCAGGAGGATCAGCTCCTACGAGCAGTACTTC. Translating gives CASRRISSYEQYF. The J gene is TRBJ2-7, the V gene TRBV27, with no clear D. The CDR3 covers 13 residues. Germline assignment: CDR1 MNHEY and CDR2 SMNVEV (reference sequence). The V gene lost 6 bases and the J gene lost 0 bases, with 9 bases spanning the gap.

The rearrangement uses TRBV27 and TRBJ2-3; 9 bases align to TRBD1. After removal of 3 bases from V and 3 bases from J, the junction contained 4 bases not matched to a gene. Germline loops: CDR1 MNHEY, CDR2 SMNVEV (reference sequence). The CDR3 spans 15 residues. In DNA, the CDR3 is TGTGCCAGCAGTTTCCGGGACAGGGCAACAGATACGCAGTATTTT. It is translated as CASSFRDRATDTQYF.

The chain joins TRBV9 to TRBJ1-2; TRBD1 might be the D (6 bases). Germline V CDR1 and CDR2: SGDLS, YYNGEE. This CDR3 spans 15 amino acids. The germline V and J ends were trimmed by 0 bases and 3 bases, with 12 bases remaining between them. The CDR3 nucleotides read TGTGCCAGCAGCGTAGAGGACGGGGGCCACTATGGCTACACCTTC. Protein product: CASSVEDGGHYGYTF. The full variable domain, in which reference TRBV9 and TRBJ1-2 provide the parts outside the CDR3, is DSGVTQTPKHLITATGQRVTLRCSPRSGDLSVYWYQQSLDQGLQFLIQYYNGEERAKGNILERFSAQQFPDLHSELNLSSLELGDSALYFCASSVEDGGHYGYTFGSGTRLTVV.

The chain has TRBV27 and TRBJ2-7; the D gene is possibly TRBD2 (5 bases). Germline CDR1 MNHEY, CDR2 SMNVEV (reference sequence). V lost 7 bases, J lost 4 bases, and 8 bases lay in between. The CDR3 is 11 amino acids. The CDR3 reads CASISGYEQYF. As DNA, the CDR3 is TGTGCCAGCATTTCGGGATACGAGCAGTACTTC.

This clone was detected once. This chain links TRBV2 with TRBJ2-3; no firm D call. The CDR3 has 14 amino acids. CDR1 and CDR2 from the germline V gene are SNHLY and FYNNEI. V dropped 1 base and J dropped 2 bases, with 7 bases sitting between them. CDR3 nucleotide sequence: TGTGCCAGCAGTGAAGACACCTACACAGATACGCAGTATTTT. Translation: CASSEDTYTDTQYF.

The chain recombines TRBV30 with TRBJ2-5; no firm D call. Trimming took off 2 bases at V and 2 bases at J, with 12 bases between the two ends. The CDR3 has 14 residues. CDR1 and CDR2 from the germline V gene are GTSNPN and SVGIG (reference sequence). CDR3 DNA sequence: TGTGCCTGGAGTAACCTCCGAGGTCAAGAGACCCAGTACTTC. It yields the protein CAWSNLRGQETQYF.

V usage is TRBV11-3 and J usage is TRBJ2-2; 9 positions match TRBD2. Germline CDR1 and CDR2: SGHNT and YENEEA. The CDR3 runs 17 residues. V dropped 0 bases and J dropped 5; count of bases not matched to a gene: 7. The chain's CDR3 is CASSLDTLAGSTGELFF. The CDR3 DNA sequence: TGTGCCAGCAGCTTAGATACCCTAGCGGGAAGTACCGGGGAGCTGTTTTTT.

The rearrangement joins TRBV21-1 to TRBJ2-7; the table's D call of TRBD2 was not tested on the DNA. TRBV21-1 is a recognized pseudogene. The CDR3 is made up of 18 amino acids. CDR3 DNA sequence: TGTGCCAGCAGCAAAGCCCCCCCAACTGGGACTAGTCTCTGCGAGCAGTACTTC. Residues: CASSKAPPTGTSLCEQYF.

The rearrangement uses TRBV6-1 and TRBJ2-7; the D gene is possibly TRBD1 (6 bases). The CDR3 sequence is 11 residues long. V was trimmed by 6 bases and J by 3 bases, leaving 6 bases between them. Germline CDR1 and CDR2: MNHNS and SASEGT. This CDR3 reads CASRDSYEQYF. CDR3 DNA sequence: TGTGCCAGCAGGGACAGCTACGAGCAGTACTTC.

This rearrangement joins TRBV7-9 to TRBJ2-2; D call uncertain. The germline V gene encodes CDR1 SEHNR and CDR2 FQNEAQ (reference sequence). Deletions cut 4 bases from V and 2 bases from J, with 11 bases between. The CDR3 covers 15 residues. CDR3 region: CASSSVQTNTGELFF. The CDR3 region has the DNA TGTGCCAGCAGCTCAGTCCAAACCAACACCGGGGAGCTGTTTTTT.

V gene TRBV7-9 combines with J gene TRBJ1-3; the D is unclear. Germline assignment: CDR1 SEHNR and CDR2 FQNEAQ (reference sequence). Trimming took off 1 base at V and 7 bases at J, with 11 bases between the two ends. CDR3 length: 14 amino acids. The CDR3 DNA reads as TGTGCCAGCAGCTTAGATGACATGTGGAACACCATATATTTT. This translates into CASSLDDMWNTIYF.

The CDR3 bases are TGTGCCAGCAGTGACGTGCGACAGGGACACATTCAGTACTTC. Amino acid sequence: CASSDVRQGHIQYF. The chain employs TRBV2 and TRBJ2-4; TRBD1 matches at 7 bases. The length of the CDR3 is 14 residues. Germline V CDR1 and CDR2: SNHLY, FYNNEI. V was clipped by 3 bases and J by 8 bases; unmatched bases: 7. The variable domain in full, completed from reference TRBV2 and TRBJ2-4, reads EPEVTQTPSHQVTQMGQEVILRCVPISNHLYFYWYRQILGQKVEFLVSFYNNEISEKSEIFDDQFSVERPDGSNFTLKIRSTKLEDSAMYFCASSDVRQGHIQYFGAGTRLSVL.

J is TRBJ1-1 and V is TRBV18, with D possibly matching TRBD1 (5 bases). The ends were cut back, 2 bases at V and 3 bases at J, with 7 bases in the middle. The CDR3 has 13 residues. CDR1 is KGHSH and CDR2 is LQKENI in the germline V gene. CDR3 DNA: TGTGCCAGCTCACCATCGGGGGACACTGAAGCTTTCTTT. Translated, it gives CASSPSGDTEAFF.